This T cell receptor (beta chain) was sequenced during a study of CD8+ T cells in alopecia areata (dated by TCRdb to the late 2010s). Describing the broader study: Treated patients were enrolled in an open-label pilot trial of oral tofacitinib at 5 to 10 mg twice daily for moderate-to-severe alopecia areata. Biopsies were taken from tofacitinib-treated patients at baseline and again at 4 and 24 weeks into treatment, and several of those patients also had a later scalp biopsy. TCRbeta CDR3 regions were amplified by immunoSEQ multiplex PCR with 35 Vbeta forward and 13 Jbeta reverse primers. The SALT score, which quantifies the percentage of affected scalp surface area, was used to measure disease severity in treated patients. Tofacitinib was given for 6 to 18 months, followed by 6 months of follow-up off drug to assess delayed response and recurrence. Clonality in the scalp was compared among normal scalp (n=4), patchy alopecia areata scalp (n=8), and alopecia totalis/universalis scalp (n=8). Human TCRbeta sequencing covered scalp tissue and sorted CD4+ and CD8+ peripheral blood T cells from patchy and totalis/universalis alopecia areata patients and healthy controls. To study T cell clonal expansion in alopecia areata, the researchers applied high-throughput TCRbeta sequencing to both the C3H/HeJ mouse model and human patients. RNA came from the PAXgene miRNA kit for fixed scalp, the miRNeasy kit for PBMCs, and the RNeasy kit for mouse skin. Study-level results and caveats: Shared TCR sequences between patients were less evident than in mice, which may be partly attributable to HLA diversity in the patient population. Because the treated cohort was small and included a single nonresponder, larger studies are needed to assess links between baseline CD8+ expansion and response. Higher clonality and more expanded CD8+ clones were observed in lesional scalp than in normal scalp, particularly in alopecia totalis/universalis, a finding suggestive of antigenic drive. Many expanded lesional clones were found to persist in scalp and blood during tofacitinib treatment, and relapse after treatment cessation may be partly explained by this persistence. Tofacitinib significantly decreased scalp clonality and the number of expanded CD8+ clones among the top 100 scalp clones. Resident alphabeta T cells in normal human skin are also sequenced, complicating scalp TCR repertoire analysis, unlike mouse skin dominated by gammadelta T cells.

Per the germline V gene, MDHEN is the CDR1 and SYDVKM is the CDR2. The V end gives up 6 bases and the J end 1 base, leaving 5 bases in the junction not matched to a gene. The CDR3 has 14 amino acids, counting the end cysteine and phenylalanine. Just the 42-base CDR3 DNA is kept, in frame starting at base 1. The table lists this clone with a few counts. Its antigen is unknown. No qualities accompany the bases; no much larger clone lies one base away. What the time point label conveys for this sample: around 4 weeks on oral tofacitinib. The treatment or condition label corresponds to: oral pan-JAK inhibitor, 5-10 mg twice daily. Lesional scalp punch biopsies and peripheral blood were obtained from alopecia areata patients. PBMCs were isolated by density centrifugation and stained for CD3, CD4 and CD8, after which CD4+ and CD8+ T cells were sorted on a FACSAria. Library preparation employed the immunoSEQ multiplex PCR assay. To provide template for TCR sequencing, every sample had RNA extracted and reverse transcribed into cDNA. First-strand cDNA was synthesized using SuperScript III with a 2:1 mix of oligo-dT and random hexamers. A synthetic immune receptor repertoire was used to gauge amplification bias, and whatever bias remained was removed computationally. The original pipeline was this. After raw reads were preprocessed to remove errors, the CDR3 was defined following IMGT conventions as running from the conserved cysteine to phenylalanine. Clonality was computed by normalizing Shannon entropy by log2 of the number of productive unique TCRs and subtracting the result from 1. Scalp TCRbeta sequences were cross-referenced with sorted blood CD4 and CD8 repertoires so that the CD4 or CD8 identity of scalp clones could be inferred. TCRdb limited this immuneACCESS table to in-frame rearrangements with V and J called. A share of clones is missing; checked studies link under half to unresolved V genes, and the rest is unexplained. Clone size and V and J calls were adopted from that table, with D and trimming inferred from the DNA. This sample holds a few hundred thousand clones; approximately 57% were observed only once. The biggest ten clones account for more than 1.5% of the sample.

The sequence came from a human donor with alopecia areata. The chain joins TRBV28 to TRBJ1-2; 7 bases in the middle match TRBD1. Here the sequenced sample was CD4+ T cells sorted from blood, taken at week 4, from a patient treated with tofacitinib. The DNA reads TGTGCCAGCAGCGCCGGGACAGATAACTATGGCTACACCTTC. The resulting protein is CASSAGTDNYGYTF.